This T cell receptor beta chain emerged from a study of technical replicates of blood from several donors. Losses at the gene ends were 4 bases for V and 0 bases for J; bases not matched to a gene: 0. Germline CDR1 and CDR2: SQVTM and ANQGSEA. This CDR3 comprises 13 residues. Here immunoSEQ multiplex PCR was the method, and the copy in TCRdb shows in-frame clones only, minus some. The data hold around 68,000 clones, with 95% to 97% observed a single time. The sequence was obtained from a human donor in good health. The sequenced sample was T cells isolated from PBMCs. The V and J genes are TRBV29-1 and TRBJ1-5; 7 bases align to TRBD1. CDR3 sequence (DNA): TGCAGCGTTGGACAGGGTAGCAATCAGCCCCAGCATTTT. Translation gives CSVGQGSNQPQHF.